These 24 T cell receptor beta chains were all obtained from the same sample, sequenced in a study of blood T cell repertoires in COVID-19. Libraries were prepared by immunoSEQ multiplex PCR; TCRdb keeps only in-frame clonotypes and omits some of them. This table holds around 94,000 clones, roughly 80% found once. The sample consisted of peripheral blood. These receptors all stem from a human donor in a cohort sampled during active COVID-19.

The chain employs TRBV24-1 and TRBJ2-6, with TRBD1 matching over 7 bases. Germline V lookup: CDR1 KGHDR, CDR2 SFDVKD. V shed 3 bases, J shed 0 bases, and the junction held 7 bases outside the gene matches. The CDR3 spans 18 residues. The CDR3 region is CATSDSSGQYSGANVLTF. The CDR3 DNA sequence: TGTGCCACCAGTGATAGTTCGGGACAGTACTCTGGGGCCAACGTCCTGACTTTC.

This chain links TRBV28 with TRBJ2-7; 7 bases are shared with TRBD2. The CDR3 is made up of 12 amino acids. The V gene end was trimmed by 6 bases and the J gene end by 4 bases; junction bases not matched to a gene: 3. CDR1 and CDR2 (germline): MDHEN, SYDVKM. CDR3 in amino acids: CASSRAGYEQYF. Written as DNA, the CDR3 is TGTGCCAGCAGCAGAGCGGGGTACGAGCAGTACTTC. Complete variable domain (other parts from reference TRBV28 and TRBJ2-7): DVKVTQSSRYLVKRTGEKVFLECVQDMDHENMFWYRQDPGLGLRLIYFSYDVKMKEKGDIPEGYSVSREKKERFSLILESASTNQTSMYLCASSRAGYEQYFGPGTRLTVT.

The V gene is TRBV20-1, the J gene TRBJ2-7, with 9 bases matching TRBD1. Germline V CDR1 and CDR2: DFQATT, SNEGSKA (reference sequence). This CDR3 contains 14 residues. Unmatched junction bases numbered 7, after V lost 3 bases and J lost 4 bases. CDR3 residues: CSASRGTGQYEQYF. CDR3 bases: TGCAGTGCTAGTCGCGGGACAGGGCAGTACGAGCAGTACTTC.

The V and J genes are TRBV7-3 and TRBJ1-1; D ambiguous. The germline gives CDR1 SGHTA, CDR2 FQGTGA. The CDR3 consists of 13 residues. V gave up 5 bases and J gave up 2 bases, with 9 bases separating them. This CDR3 reads CASSQTRNTEAFF. For the CDR3, the DNA is TGTGCCAGCAGCCAGACACGTAACACTGAAGCTTTCTTT.

The chain joins TRBV28 to TRBJ1-2; TRBD1 aligns across 9 bases. Germline CDR1 is MDHEN and CDR2 is SYDVKM. V shed 0 bases, J shed 3 bases, and the junction held 8 bases outside the gene matches. The CDR3 length is 17 residues. The DNA of the CDR3 is TGTGCCAGCAGTTTATGGGGACAGGGCCGAGGTGACTATGGCTACACCTTC. Its protein product is CASSLWGQGRGDYGYTF.

The rearrangement uses TRBV5-1 and TRBJ2-6; TRBD1 matches 8 bases. Germline V gene sequence: CDR1 SGHRS, CDR2 YFSETQ. J gave up 0 bases and V 4 bases, and 3 bases lay outside the gene matches. CDR3 length: 16 amino acids. DNA of the CDR3: TGCGCCAGCAGCAGGACAGGGAGCTCTGGGGCCAACGTCCTGACTTTC. Translation gives CASSRTGSSGANVLTF.

CDR3 DNA: TGTGCCAGCAGCCCCGCGGGGGATCTCTACGAGCAGTACTTC. It translates to CASSPAGDLYEQYF. The chain combines TRBV6-6 with TRBJ2-7; TRBD2 matches 7 bases. The CDR3 consists of 14 residues. V lost 6 bases, J lost 3 bases, and 8 bases stayed unmatched. Germline V lookup: CDR1 MNHNY, CDR2 SVGAGI (reference sequence).

This clone was recorded a few times. V usage is TRBV5-1 and J usage is TRBJ2-1; 9 nucleotides match TRBD2. The CDR3 is made up of 15 amino acids. Trimming took 4 bases from V and 7 from J; bases not matched to a gene: 9. Germline lookup yields CDR1 SGHRS and CDR2 YFSETQ. This CDR3 reads CASSLGAGGSNEQFF. CDR3 DNA sequence: TGCGCCAGCAGCCTGGGAGCGGGAGGATCAAATGAGCAGTTCTTC.

Notes on this clone: The same CDR3 is also encoded by other DNA sequences in this sample. The CDR3 loop is CSARPYEQYF. CDR3 nucleotides: TGCAGTGCTAGACCTTACGAGCAGTACTTC. The chain has TRBV20-1 and TRBJ2-7; D is undetermined. CDR3 length equals 10 residues. V was cut by 2 bases and J by 4 bases, with 3 bases left in between. Germline CDR1 DFQATT, CDR2 SNEGSKA (reference sequence).

This clone was seen a single time. The chain links TRBV5-6 to TRBJ1-6, with D hard to call. The V end was cut by 4 bases, the J end by 10 bases, with 15 bases between. This CDR3 comprises 14 residues. Per the germline V gene, CDR1 is SGHDT and CDR2 is YYEEEE. In DNA, the CDR3 is TGTGCCAGCAGCGTCGACAAAGTCGGATCACCCCTCCACTTT. This translates into CASSVDKVGSPLHF. Full variable domain (missing parts from reference TRBV5-6 and TRBJ1-6): DAGVTQSPTHLIKTRGQQVTLRCSPKSGHDTVSWYQQALGQGPQFIFQYYEEEERQRGNFPDRFSGHQFPNYSSELNVNALLLGDSALYLCASSVDKVGSPLHFGNGTRLTVT.

The chain links TRBV23-1 to TRBJ1-1, with D perhaps TRBD1 (6 bases). TRBV23-1 is flagged as an ORF with uncertain function. V shed 8 bases and J shed 7 bases, with 17 bases lying between them. The CDR3 is 13 amino acids. The CDR3 loop reads CASEGGGHGEAFF. In DNA, the CDR3 is TGCGCCAGCGAAGGGGGGGGGCATGGTGAAGCTTTCTTT.

The chain couples TRBV28 to TRBJ1-2; the match to TRBD1 covers 8 bases. J was trimmed by 5 bases and V by 2 bases; bases with no gene match: 1. This CDR3 is 13 amino acids long. Germline assignment: CDR1 MDHEN and CDR2 SYDVKM. The CDR3 sequence is CASSLQGAYGYTF. The CDR3, as DNA: TGTGCCAGCAGTTTACAGGGGGCTTATGGCTACACCTTC.

This chain joins TRBV6-6 and TRBJ1-1, with D uncertain. CDR1 MNHNY and CDR2 SVGAGI come from the germline V gene (reference sequence). Trimming shortened V by 6 bases and J by 5 bases, and 7 bases separated the two germline ends. This CDR3 spans 11 amino acids. The CDR3 nucleotides read TGTGCCAGCAGCGAGAGGACTGAAGCTTTCTTT. Translation gives CASSERTEAFF.

V usage is TRBV28 and J usage is TRBJ1-1; D gene unclear. The length of the CDR3 is 15 residues. V shed 4 bases and J shed 0 bases, with 12 bases lying between them. Germline values: CDR1 MDHEN, CDR2 SYDVKM. The CDR3 sequence: CASSSPVPMNTEAFF. The CDR3 nucleotides are TGTGCCAGCAGTTCCCCGGTTCCTATGAACACTGAAGCTTTCTTT.

The V call is TRBV5-1, the J call TRBJ2-7, with 9 positions matching TRBD2. The J segment lost 2 bases and the V segment lost 4 bases, leaving 7 bases of the junction unmatched. CDR3 length: 15 amino acids. Looked up from germline, CDR1 is SGHRS and CDR2 is YFSETQ. CDR3 coding DNA: TGCGCCAGCAGCCGGGTGGTAGCGGGGGCCTACGAGCAGTACTTC. It translates to CASSRVVAGAYEQYF.

This clone was observed a single time. The rearrangement joins TRBV19 to TRBJ2-7; D remains unclear. Trimming pared 5 bases from V and 0 bases from J, leaving 11 bases between. Germline CDR1 LNHDA, CDR2 SQIVND (reference sequence). CDR3 size: 14 residues. The CDR3 bases are TGTGCCAGTAGTCCTGATAGGAGCTCCTACGAGCAGTACTTC. Encoded protein: CASSPDRSSYEQYF.

This chain links TRBV19 with TRBJ2-7; a weak D match, TRBD2 (6 bases). Germline V gives CDR1 LNHDA, CDR2 SQIVND (reference sequence). The V end was cut by 0 bases, the J end by 2 bases, with 17 bases between. CDR3 length: 17 amino acids. The CDR3 sequence is CASSIEGSGSFPYEQYF. In DNA, the CDR3 is TGTGCCAGTAGTATAGAGGGGAGCGGGTCTTTCCCCTACGAGCAGTACTTC. The variable domain in full, with the rest retrieved from reference TRBV19 and TRBJ2-7, is DGGITQSPKYLFRKEGQNVTLSCEQNLNHDAMYWYRQDPGQGLRLIYYSQIVNDFQKGDIAEGYSVSREKKESFPLTVTSAQKNPTAFYLCASSIEGSGSFPYEQYFGPGTRLTVT.

The chain couples TRBV5-1 to TRBJ2-5, with 7 bases lining up with TRBD1. The CDR3 loop spans 14 amino acids. V shed 1 base and J 4 bases; nucleotides not matched to a gene: 4. Germline CDR1 is SGHRS and CDR2 is YFSETQ. The CDR3 loop reads CASSLWAGGETQYF. The CDR3 DNA sequence: TGCGCCAGCAGCTTGTGGGCAGGGGGAGAGACCCAGTACTTC.

The chain uses TRBV3-1 (or the pseudogene TRBV3-2) and TRBJ1-1; no clear D gene. Germline V gene data show CDR1 as LGHDT and CDR2 as YNNKEL (reference sequence). The V end lost 1 base, the J end lost 0 bases, and 6 bases lay between the germline ends. The CDR3 loop spans 14 amino acids. CDR3 in DNA: TGTGCCAGCAGCCAAGGAGGAATGAACACTGAAGCTTTCTTT. It encodes CASSQGGMNTEAFF.

The chain employs TRBV30 and TRBJ1-5; D not resolved. V shed 2 bases and J shed 3 bases, with 11 bases lying between them. Germline V gene data show CDR1 as GTSNPN and CDR2 as SVGIG (reference sequence). The CDR3 totals 14 residues. The CDR3 spells CAWSQQQPNQPQHF. The CDR3 nucleotides are TGTGCCTGGAGTCAACAGCAGCCCAATCAGCCCCAGCATTTT.

This clone was seen once. This chain joins TRBV9 and TRBJ1-2; 7 nucleotides agree with TRBD1. The length of the CDR3 is 17 residues. The junction had 16 bases not matched to a gene; V was cut back by 3 bases and J by 5 bases. Germline CDR1 and CDR2: SGDLS and YYNGEE. CDR3 sequence (DNA): TGTGCCAGCAGCGCCTCCACAGGACAGGTGGATGGATATGGCTACACCTTC. This sequence encodes CASSASTGQVDGYGYTF.

V gene TRBV7-9 combines with J gene TRBJ2-7; 12 nucleotides align to TRBD1. The V segment lost 3 bases and the J segment 4 bases; nucleotides outside the gene matches: 13. CDR3 length: 18 amino acids. CDR1 is SEHNR, CDR2 FQNEAQ, per germline (reference sequence). The CDR3 loop reads CASSFWDRGRLRLYEQYF. Here the CDR3 DNA reads TGTGCCAGCAGCTTTTGGGACAGGGGGCGCCTAAGGTTGTACGAGCAGTACTTC.

This clone showed up just once. The chain carries TRBV7-2 and TRBJ1-3; 9 bases fit TRBD1. V was clipped by 5 bases and J by 5 bases; unmatched bases: 7. Germline V lookup: CDR1 SGHTA, CDR2 FQGNSA. The CDR3 sequence is 15 residues long. CDR3 residues: CASSTSQGARNTIYF. DNA of the CDR3: TGTGCCAGCAGCACCTCACAGGGGGCTCGAAACACCATATATTTT. The full variable domain, completed using reference TRBV7-2 and TRBJ1-3, is GAGVSQSPSNKVTEKGKDVELRCDPISGHTALYWYRQSLGQGLEFLIYFQGNSAPDKSGLPSDRFSAERTGGSVSTLTIQRTQQEDSAVYLCASSTSQGARNTIYFGEGSWLTVV.

Turning to this clone: The junction and the germline gene differ at one end; a read error may be behind it. The sample carries other DNA sequences with the same CDR3. The rearrangement uses TRBV10-3 and TRBJ2-7; TRBD2 matches at 8 bases. This CDR3 contains 14 residues. CDR1 and CDR2 (germline): ENHRY, SYGVKD. The CDR3 region has the DNA TGTGCCTCACAGCCCCAGCGGGAGCTTGTAGAGCAGTATTTC. Its protein is CASQPQRELVEQYF.